This T cell receptor beta chain was recorded in a study of blood T cell repertoires in COVID-19. For the study at large: Italy, Spain and the United States were the sources of the convalescent and acute COVID-19 samples. In each case, the material was cDNA or gDNA derived from T cells, B-cell-depleted T cells, or PBMCs.

This CDR3 is built from 17 residues. The germline V gene encodes CDR1 KGHSH and CDR2 LQKENI. Trimming removed 3 bases from V and 0 bases from J; junction bases left unmatched: 7. As originally analysed: Estimation of nucleated cell counts was performed using reference gene primer amplification. Only in-frame clones appear in the TCRdb table, and some are missing; sequencing was by immunoSEQ multiplex PCR. That table supplies the V and J calls and clone size; D and trimming were determined from the DNA. The table records tens of thousands of clones, roughly 87% of them present only once. The rearrangement joins TRBV18 to TRBJ1-3; 8 bases fit TRBD1. The sequence was obtained from a human donor with active COVID-19. The donor label of this sample is uncertain. The sequencing input was peripheral blood. The CDR3 here is CASSPWGQESSGNTIYF. The CDR3 DNA reads as TGTGCCAGCTCACCGTGGGGACAGGAGAGCTCTGGAAACACCATATATTTT.